The next 17 T cell receptor beta chains were all read from a single sample in a study of cytomegalovirus exposure and HLA in healthy donors. The PCR had 60 Vbeta and 13 Jbeta primers. The protocol was immunoSEQ multiplex PCR, while the TCRdb copy is restricted to in-frame clones and leaves out a portion. In the table there are around 150,000 clones, around three quarters of which are singletons. Specimen: PBMCs. The origin of the receptors is a man aged 35 to 55 in good health and CMV-seropositive.

This sequence joins TRBV6-6 and TRBJ1-3; no definite D call. This CDR3 contains 16 residues. Trimming removed 3 bases at V and 0 bases at J, with 12 bases between. The germline V gene encodes CDR1 MNHNY and CDR2 SVGAGI (reference sequence). This CDR3 reads CASSYTESHSGNTIYF. The CDR3 DNA follows: TGTGCCAGCAGTTATACAGAATCTCACTCTGGAAACACCATATATTTT.

This clone was seen a handful of times. The gene calls are TRBV5-4 and TRBJ2-1; D ambiguous. The germline CDR1 and CDR2 sequences are SGHNT and YYREEE (reference sequence). The CDR3 length is 12 residues. The V and J ends lost 4 bases and 7 bases respectively, with 9 bases between them. CDR3 sequence (DNA): TGTGCCAGCAGCGCACCCGGGAATGAGCAGTTCTTC. Translation: CASSAPGNEQFF.

The CDR3 DNA reads as TGTGCCTGGAGTTTTACAGGATTCTCCTACAATGAGCAGTTCTTC. Translating gives CAWSFTGFSYNEQFF. The V call is TRBV30, the J call TRBJ2-1; D is possibly TRBD1 (5 bases). The length of the CDR3 is 15 residues. CDR1 and CDR2 (germline): GTSNPN, SVGIG (reference sequence). V was pared by 2 bases and J by 0 bases, with 11 bases between. The full variable domain, with the rest looked up from reference TRBV30 and TRBJ2-1, is SQTIHQWPATLVQPVGSPLSLECTVEGTSNPNLYWYRQAAGRGLQLLFYSVGIGQISSEVPQNLSASRPQDRQFILSSKKLLLSDSGFYLCAWSFTGFSYNEQFFGPGTRLTVL.

V gene TRBV7-9 combines with J gene TRBJ1-2, with TRBD1 as a possible D gene (5 bases). V dropped 5 bases and J dropped 4 bases, with 20 bases sitting between them. The CDR3 is 16 residues long. The germline CDR1 and CDR2 sequences are SEHNR and FQNEAQ (reference sequence). This CDR3 reads CASSPPSAGRGYGYTF. The DNA of the CDR3 is TGTGCCAGCAGCCCCCCGTCGGCAGGGAGGGGCTATGGCTACACCTTC.

This clone appeared a single time. This chain links TRBV5-8 with TRBJ1-2, with 7 bases fitting TRBD1. This CDR3 has 13 amino acids. V lost 1 base and J lost 4; bases outside the gene matches: 1. Looked up from germline, CDR1 is SGHTS and CDR2 is YDEGEE. The chain's CDR3 is CASSLNRGYGYTF. The CDR3, as DNA: TGTGCCAGCAGCTTGAACAGGGGCTATGGCTACACCTTC.

This chain uses TRBV28 with TRBJ1-5; 7 nucleotides agree with TRBD1. The germline V gene encodes CDR1 MDHEN and CDR2 SYDVKM. The CDR3 extends over 17 amino acids. V trimming: 6 bases; J trimming: 0 bases; junction bases outside the gene matches: 11. The CDR3, as DNA: TGTGCCAGCAGGCCCCCGGGACAGATCTATAGCAATCAGCCCCAGCATTTT. It translates to CASRPPGQIYSNQPQHF.

The chain links TRBV4-3 to TRBJ1-2; possible D gene TRBD1, 5 bases. The germline V and J ends were trimmed by 0 bases and 8 bases, with 13 bases remaining between them. The germline V gene encodes CDR1 LGHNA and CDR2 YSLEER. The CDR3 loop spans 14 amino acids. CDR3 residues: CASSQDGVREGYTF. The CDR3 bases are TGCGCCAGCAGCCAAGATGGGGTCAGGGAAGGCTACACCTTC.

The CDR3 is CASSSRTGIAYEQYF. The CDR3 DNA is TGTGCCAGCAGTTCACGGACAGGGATTGCCTACGAGCAGTACTTC. The V call is TRBV7-2, the J call TRBJ2-7; 8 positions agree with TRBD1. V shed 6 bases and J 2 bases; nucleotides not matched to a gene: 9. Germline CDR1 is SGHTA and CDR2 is FQGNSA. There are 15 residues in the CDR3.

V and J are TRBV5-1 and TRBJ2-1; TRBD2 matches at 8 bases. The germline gives CDR1 SGHRS, CDR2 YFSETQ. This CDR3 comprises 16 residues. Losses at the gene ends were 1 base for V and 5 bases for J; bases not matched to a gene: 8. The CDR3 nucleotides read TGCGCCAGCAGCTTGTTCCCTGCGGGGGGACACAATGAGCAGTTCTTC. Residues: CASSLFPAGGHNEQFF.

The chain couples TRBV2 to TRBJ2-1; D call uncertain. The CDR3 consists of 15 residues. The V end was cut by 0 bases, the J end by 5 bases, with 11 bases between. Germline V gene sequence: CDR1 SNHLY, CDR2 FYNNEI. In DNA form, the CDR3 reads TGTGCCAGCAGTGAAGCGTTCTATGTCAACAATGAGCAGTTCTTC. It is translated as CASSEAFYVNNEQFF.

The chain has TRBV10-3 and TRBJ2-5, with 14 bases matching TRBD2. Trimming cost V 6 bases and J 5 bases; bases outside gene matches: 8. The CDR3 is 16 amino acids. Germline CDR1 ENHRY, CDR2 SYGVKD. As DNA, the CDR3 is TGTGCCATCAGCGGGACTAGCGGGGGACAAAGGGAGACCCAGTACTTC. Translation gives CAISGTSGGQRETQYF.

The chain couples TRBV4-1 to TRBJ2-2; 9 positions match TRBD1. From germline, CDR1 is MGHRA and CDR2 YSYEKL. Losses at the gene ends were 4 bases for V and 4 bases for J; bases not matched to a gene: 4. This CDR3 contains 15 residues. The DNA for the CDR3 is TGCGCCAGCAGCCCACAGGGGGCGTTCACCGGGGAGCTGTTTTTT. Translated, it gives CASSPQGAFTGELFF.

This clone was picked up a small number of times. V and J are TRBV9 and TRBJ1-2; no firm D call. CDR1 SGDLS and CDR2 YYNGEE come from the germline V gene. V was pared by 2 bases and J by 3 bases, with 11 bases between. The CDR3 contains 14 residues. DNA of the CDR3: TGTGCCAGCAGCGTGGCAGACACACACTATGGCTACACCTTC. Translation: CASSVADTHYGYTF.

The V call is TRBV5-1, the J call TRBJ2-1, with D maybe TRBD1 (5 bases). Looked up from germline, CDR1 is SGHRS and CDR2 is YFSETQ. The CDR3 has 12 amino acids. V was clipped by 8 bases and J by 3 bases, with 9 bases between them. Here the CDR3 DNA reads TGCGCCAGACAGGTTCTCTACAATGAGCAGTTCTTC. Its translation is CARQVLYNEQFF.

The CDR3 protein is CASSQMASDNEQFF. The CDR3 region has the DNA TGTGCCAGCAGCCAAATGGCCTCAGACAATGAGCAGTTCTTC. The chain links TRBV4-2 to TRBJ2-1; D remains unclear. Trimming cost V 2 bases and J 5 bases, with 10 bases left between them. Germline loops: CDR1 LGHNA, CDR2 YNFKEQ. This CDR3 spans 14 amino acids.

This clone was counted only a few times. The chain is built from TRBV19 and TRBJ1-3, with 7 bases identical to TRBD1. With V trimmed by 6 bases and J by 2 bases, 13 bases remained unmatched. The germline V gene encodes CDR1 LNHDA and CDR2 SQIVND (reference sequence). This CDR3 has 17 residues. Here the CDR3 reads CASSPDTTGNTGNTIYF. The CDR3 nucleotides read TGTGCCAGTAGCCCCGACACGACAGGGAATACTGGAAACACCATATATTTT. Using reference TRBV19 and TRBJ1-3 for the parts outside the CDR3, the full variable domain is DGGITQSPKYLFRKEGQNVTLSCEQNLNHDAMYWYRQDPGQGLRLIYYSQIVNDFQKGDIAEGYSVSREKKESFPLTVTSAQKNPTAFYLCASSPDTTGNTGNTIYFGEGSWLTVV.

This sequence joins TRBV7-9 and TRBJ1-4, with 10 bases fitting TRBD1. V was pared by 2 bases and J by 10 bases, with 10 bases of the junction left unmatched. Germline V gives CDR1 SEHNR, CDR2 FQNEAQ (reference sequence). CDR3 size: 16 residues. The CDR3 protein is CASSLKGQGLTRKLFF. The CDR3 DNA reads TGTGCCAGCAGCTTAAAGGGACAGGGGCTGACACGAAAACTGTTTTTT.